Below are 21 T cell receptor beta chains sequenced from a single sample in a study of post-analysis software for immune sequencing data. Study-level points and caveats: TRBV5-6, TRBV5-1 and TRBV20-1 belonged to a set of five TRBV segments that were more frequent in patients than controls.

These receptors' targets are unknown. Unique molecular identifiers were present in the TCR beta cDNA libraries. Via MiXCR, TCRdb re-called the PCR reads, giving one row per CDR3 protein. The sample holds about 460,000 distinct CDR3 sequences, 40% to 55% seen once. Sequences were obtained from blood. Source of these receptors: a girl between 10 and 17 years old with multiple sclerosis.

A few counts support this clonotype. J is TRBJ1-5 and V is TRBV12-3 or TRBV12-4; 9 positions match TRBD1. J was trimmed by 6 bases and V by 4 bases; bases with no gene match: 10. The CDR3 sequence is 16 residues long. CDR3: CASSYRTGDFGQPQHF. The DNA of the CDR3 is TGTGCCAGCAGTTACCGGACAGGGGATTTCGGTCAGCCCCAGCATTTT.

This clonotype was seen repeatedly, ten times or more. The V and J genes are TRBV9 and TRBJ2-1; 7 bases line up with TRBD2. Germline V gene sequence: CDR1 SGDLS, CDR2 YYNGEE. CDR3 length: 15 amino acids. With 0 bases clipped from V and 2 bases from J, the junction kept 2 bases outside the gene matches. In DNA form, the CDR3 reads TGTGCCAGCAGCGTAGGAACTAGCGCCTACAATGAGCAGTTCTTC. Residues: CASSVGTSAYNEQFF.

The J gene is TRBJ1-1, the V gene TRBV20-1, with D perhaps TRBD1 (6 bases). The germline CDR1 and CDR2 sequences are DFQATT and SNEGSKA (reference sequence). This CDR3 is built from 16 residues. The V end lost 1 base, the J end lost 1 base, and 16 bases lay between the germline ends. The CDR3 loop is CSARGQGRWENTEAFF. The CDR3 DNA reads TGCAGTGCTAGAGGGCAGGGGAGGTGGGAGAACACTGAAGCTTTCTTT.

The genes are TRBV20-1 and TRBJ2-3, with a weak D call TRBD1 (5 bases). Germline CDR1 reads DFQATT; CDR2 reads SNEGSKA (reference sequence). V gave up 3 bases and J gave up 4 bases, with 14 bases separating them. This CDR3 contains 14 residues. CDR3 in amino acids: CSARKAGRPDTQYF. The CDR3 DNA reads TGCAGTGCTAGGAAGGCAGGGCGACCAGATACGCAGTATTTT.

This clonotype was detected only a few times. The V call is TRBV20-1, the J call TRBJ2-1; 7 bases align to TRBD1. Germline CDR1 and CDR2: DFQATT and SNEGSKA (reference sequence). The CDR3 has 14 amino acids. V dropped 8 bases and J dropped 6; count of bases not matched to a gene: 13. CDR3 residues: CSLFRQGKVNEQFF. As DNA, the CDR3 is TGCAGTCTATTTAGACAGGGTAAAGTCAATGAGCAGTTCTTC.

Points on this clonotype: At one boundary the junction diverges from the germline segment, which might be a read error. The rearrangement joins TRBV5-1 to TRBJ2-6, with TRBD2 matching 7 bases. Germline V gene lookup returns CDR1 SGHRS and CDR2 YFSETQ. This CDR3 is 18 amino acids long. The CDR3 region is CASSLWPAGDSGANALTF. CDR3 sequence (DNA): TGCGCCAGCAGCTTGTGGCCGGCGGGGGACTCTGGGGCCAACGCCCTGACTTTC.

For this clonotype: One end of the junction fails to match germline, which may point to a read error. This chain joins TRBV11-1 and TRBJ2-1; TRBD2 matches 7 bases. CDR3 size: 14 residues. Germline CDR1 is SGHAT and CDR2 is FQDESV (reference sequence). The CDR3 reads CASSLAGGLNGQFF. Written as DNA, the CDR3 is TGTGCCAGCAGCTTAGCGGGAGGGCTAAATGGGCAGTTCTTC.

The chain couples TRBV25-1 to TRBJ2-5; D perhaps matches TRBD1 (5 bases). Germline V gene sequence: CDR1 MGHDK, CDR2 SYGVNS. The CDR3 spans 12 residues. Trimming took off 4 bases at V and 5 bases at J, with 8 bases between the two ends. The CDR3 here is CASSGPGETQYF. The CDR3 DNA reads TGTGCCAGCAGTGGGCCAGGGGAGACCCAGTACTTC.

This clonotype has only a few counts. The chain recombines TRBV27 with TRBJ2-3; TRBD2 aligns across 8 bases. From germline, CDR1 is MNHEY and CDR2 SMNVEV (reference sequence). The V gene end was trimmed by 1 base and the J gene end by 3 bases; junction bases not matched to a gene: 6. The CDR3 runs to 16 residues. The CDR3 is CASSLFPGRATDTQYF. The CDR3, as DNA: TGTGCCAGCAGTTTATTTCCCGGGAGGGCGACAGATACGCAGTATTTT.

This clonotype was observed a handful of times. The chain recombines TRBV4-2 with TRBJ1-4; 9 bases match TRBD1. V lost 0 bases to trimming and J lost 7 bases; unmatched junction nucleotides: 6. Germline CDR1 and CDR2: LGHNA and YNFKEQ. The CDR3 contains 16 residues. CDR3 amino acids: CASSQEVGTGLEKLFF. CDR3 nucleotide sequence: TGTGCCAGCAGCCAAGAGGTTGGGACAGGGCTTGAAAAACTGTTTTTT.

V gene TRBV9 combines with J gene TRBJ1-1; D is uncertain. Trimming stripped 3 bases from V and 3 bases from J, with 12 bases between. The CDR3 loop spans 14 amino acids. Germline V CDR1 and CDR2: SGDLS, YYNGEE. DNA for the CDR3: TGTGCCAGCAGCGCCGATACATTAGACACTGAAGCTTTCTTT. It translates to CASSADTLDTEAFF.

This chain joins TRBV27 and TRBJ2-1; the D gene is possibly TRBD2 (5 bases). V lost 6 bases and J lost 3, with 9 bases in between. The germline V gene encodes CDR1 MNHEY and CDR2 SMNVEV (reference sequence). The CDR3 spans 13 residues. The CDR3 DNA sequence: TGTGCCAGCAGGACGGGGTACTACAATGAGCAGTTCTTC. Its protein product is CASRTGYYNEQFF.

The CDR3 loop reads CASSPSQGGTDTQYF. CDR3 coding DNA: TGTGCCAGCAGCCCCTCTCAGGGGGGAACAGATACGCAGTATTTT. V is TRBV3-1 and J is TRBJ2-3; D perhaps matches TRBD1 (7 bases). The CDR3 consists of 15 residues. Per the germline V gene, CDR1 is LGHDT and CDR2 is YNNKEL (reference sequence). V was shortened by 4 bases and J by 3 bases, with 14 bases between the two germline ends.

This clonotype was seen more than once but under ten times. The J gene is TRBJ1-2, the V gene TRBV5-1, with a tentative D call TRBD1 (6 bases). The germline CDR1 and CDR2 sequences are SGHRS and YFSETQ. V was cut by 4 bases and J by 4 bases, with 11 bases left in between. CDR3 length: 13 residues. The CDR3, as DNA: TGCGCCAGCAGCCTGACAGGTATCTATGGCTACACCTTC. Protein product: CASSLTGIYGYTF.

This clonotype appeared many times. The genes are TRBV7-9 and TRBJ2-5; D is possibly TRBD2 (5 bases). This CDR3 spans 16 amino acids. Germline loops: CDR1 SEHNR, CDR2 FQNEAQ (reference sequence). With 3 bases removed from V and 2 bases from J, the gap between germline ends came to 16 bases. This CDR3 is CASSFSDYADQETQYF. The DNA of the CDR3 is TGTGCCAGCAGCTTTTCCGACTATGCGGATCAAGAGACCCAGTACTTC.

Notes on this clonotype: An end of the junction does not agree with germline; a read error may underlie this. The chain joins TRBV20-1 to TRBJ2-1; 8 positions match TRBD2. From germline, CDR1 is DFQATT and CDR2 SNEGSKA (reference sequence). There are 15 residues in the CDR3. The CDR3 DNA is TGCAGTGCTGGAGACCTCGGACTAGCCCACAATGAGCAGTTCTTC. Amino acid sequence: CSAGDLGLAHNEQFF.

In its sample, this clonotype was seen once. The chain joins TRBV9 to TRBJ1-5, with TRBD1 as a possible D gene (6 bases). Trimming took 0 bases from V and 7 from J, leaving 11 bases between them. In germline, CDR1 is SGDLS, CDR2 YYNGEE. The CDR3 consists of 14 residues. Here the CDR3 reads CASSVDGGPQPQHF. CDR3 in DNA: TGTGCCAGCAGCGTAGACGGGGGGCCCCAGCCCCAGCATTTT.

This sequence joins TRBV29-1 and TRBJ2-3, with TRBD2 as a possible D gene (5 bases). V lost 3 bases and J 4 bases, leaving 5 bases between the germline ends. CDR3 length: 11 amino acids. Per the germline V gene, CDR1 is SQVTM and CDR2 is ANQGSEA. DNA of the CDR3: TGCAGCGTTGAGAGGGCAGATACGCAGTATTTT. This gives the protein CSVERADTQYF.

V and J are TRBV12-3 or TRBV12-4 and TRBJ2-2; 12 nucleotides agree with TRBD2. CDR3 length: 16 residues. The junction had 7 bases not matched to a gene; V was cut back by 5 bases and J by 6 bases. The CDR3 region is CASSTSSGRAAGELFF. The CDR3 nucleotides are TGTGCCAGCAGTACCTCTAGCGGGAGGGCCGCCGGGGAGCTGTTTTTT.

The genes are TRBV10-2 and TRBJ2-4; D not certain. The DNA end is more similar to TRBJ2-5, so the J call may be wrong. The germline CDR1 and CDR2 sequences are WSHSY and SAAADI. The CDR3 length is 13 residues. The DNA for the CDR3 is TGCGCCAGCAGTGTGGTTATGGGGGAGACCCAGTACTTC. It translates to CASSVVMGETQYF.

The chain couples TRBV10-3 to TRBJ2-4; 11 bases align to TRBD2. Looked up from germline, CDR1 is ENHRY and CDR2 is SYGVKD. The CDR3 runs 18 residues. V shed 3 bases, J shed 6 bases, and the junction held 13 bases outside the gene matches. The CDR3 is CAISDRLAGGREGNIQYF. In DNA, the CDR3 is TGTGCCATCAGTGATCGCCTAGCGGGAGGACGTGAAGGAAACATTCAGTACTTC.